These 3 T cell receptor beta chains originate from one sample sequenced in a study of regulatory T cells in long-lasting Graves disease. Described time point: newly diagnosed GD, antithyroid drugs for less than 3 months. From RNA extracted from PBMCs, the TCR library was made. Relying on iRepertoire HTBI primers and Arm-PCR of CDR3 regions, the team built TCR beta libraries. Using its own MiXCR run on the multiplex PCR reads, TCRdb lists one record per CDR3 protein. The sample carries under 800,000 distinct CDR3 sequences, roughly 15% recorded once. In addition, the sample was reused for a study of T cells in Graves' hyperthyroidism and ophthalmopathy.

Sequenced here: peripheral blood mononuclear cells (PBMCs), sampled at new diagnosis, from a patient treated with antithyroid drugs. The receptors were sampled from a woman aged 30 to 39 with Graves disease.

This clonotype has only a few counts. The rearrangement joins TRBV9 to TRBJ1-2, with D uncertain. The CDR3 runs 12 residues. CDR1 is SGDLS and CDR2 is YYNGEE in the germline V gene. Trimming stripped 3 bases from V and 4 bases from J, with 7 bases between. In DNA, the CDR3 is TGTGCCAGCAGCGATCAGAGCTATGGCTACACCTTC. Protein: CASSDQSYGYTF.

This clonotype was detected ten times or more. CDR3 coding DNA: TGTGCCAGCAGTGGGGCAGGGGGGAACACTGAAGCTTTCTTT. Its protein is CASSGAGGNTEAFF. This chain connects TRBV6-1 to TRBJ1-1; 7 positions match TRBD1. The J segment lost 1 base and the V segment lost 4 bases, leaving 3 bases of the junction unmatched. Per germline, CDR1 MNHNS and CDR2 SASEGT. This CDR3 contains 14 residues.

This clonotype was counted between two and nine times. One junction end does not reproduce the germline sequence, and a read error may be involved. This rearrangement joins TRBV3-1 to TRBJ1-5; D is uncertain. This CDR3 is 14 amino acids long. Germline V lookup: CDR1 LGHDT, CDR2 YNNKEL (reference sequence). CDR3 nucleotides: TGTTCCAGCAGCCAAGATGAAGGGCGGCAGCCCCAGCATTTT. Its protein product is CSSSQDEGRQPQHF. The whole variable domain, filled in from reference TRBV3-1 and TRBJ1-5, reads DTAVSQTPKYLVTQMGNDKSIKCEQNLGHDTMYWYKQDSKKFLKIMFSYNNKELIINETVPNRFSPKSPDKAHLNLHINSLELGDSAVYFCSSSQDEGRQPQHFGDGTRLSIL.